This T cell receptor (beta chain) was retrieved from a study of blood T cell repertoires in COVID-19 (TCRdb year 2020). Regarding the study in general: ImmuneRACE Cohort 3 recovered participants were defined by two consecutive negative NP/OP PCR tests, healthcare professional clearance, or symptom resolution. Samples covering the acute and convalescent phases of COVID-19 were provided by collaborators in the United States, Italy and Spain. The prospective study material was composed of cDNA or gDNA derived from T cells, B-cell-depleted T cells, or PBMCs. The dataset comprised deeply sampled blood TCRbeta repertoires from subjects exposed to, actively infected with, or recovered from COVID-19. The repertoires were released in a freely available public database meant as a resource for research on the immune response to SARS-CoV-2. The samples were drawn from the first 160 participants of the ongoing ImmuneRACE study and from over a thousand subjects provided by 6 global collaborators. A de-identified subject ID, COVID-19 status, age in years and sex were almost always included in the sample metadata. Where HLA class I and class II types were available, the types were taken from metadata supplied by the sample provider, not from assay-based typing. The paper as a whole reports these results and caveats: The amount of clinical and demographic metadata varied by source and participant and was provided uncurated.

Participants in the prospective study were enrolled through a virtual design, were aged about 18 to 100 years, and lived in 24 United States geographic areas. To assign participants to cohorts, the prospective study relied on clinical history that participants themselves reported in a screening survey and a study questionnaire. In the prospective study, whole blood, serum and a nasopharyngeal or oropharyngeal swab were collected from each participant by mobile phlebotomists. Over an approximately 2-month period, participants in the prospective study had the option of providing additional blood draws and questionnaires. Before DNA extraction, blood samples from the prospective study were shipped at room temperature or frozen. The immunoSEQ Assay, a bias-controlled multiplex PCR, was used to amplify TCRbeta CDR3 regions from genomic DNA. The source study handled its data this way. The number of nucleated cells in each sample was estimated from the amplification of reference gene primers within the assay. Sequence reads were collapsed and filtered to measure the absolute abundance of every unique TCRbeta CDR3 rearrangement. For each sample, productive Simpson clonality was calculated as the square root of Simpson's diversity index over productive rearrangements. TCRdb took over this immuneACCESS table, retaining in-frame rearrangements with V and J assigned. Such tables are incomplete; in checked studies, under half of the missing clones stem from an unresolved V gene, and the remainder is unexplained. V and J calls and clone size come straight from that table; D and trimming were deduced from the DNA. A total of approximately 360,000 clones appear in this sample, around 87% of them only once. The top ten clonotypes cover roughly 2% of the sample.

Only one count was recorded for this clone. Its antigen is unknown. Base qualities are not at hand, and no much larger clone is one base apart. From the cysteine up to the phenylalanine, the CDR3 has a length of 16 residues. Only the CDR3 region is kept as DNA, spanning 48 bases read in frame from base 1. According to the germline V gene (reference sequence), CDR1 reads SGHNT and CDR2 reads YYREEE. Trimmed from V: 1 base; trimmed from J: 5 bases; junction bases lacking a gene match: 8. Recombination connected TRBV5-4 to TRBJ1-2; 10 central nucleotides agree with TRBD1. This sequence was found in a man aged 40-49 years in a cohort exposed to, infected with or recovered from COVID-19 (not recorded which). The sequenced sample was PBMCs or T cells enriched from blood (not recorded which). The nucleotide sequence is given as TGTGCCAGCAGCTTGTTAGGAGGGACAGGGGATTATGGCTACACCTTC. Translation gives CASSLLGGTGDYGYTF.